The T cell receptor (beta chain) described here comes from a study of vaccination and CD4 T cells after COVID-19. Cultured CD4+ T cell DNA underwent sequencing with the Oncomine TCR Beta short-read assay. TCRdb reprocessed the PCR reads with MiXCR, giving one entry per CDR3 protein. The sample gives over 8,500 distinct CDR3 sequences, about three fifths of which show up once; roughly 26% is in the top ten. Study findings and constraints: A nonsignificant median increase from around 21 to 38 SARS-CoV-2-reactive clonotypes was observed.

Treatment given: roughly nine-day PBMC culture with coronavirus spike peptide pools or control peptides (ViraFEST assay). The CDR3 sequence is 11 residues long. Per germline, CDR1 MDHEN and CDR2 SYDVKM. V was cut by 3 bases and J by 8 bases, with 7 bases left in between. On this clonotype: The target antigen is unknown.

Sequencing was performed on CD4+ T cells from blood, cultured in vitro. V and J are TRBV28 and TRBJ1-1, with D unclear. The source of this sequence is a human donor who had recovered from COVID-19. The CDR3 is CASSLGREAFF. The CDR3 DNA is TGTGCCAGCAGTTTGGGCAGGGAAGCTTTCTTT.